This record concerns one TCR beta chain sequence. This entry belongs to a study of cytomegalovirus exposure and HLA in healthy donors. Primers included in the PCR were 60 Vbeta and 13 Jbeta primers. Profiled with immunoSEQ multiplex PCR; TCRdb holds only in-frame clones, not every one. The table has 180,000 or so clones, about 77% seen once. The length of the CDR3 is 14 residues. Trimming shortened V by 5 bases and J by 10 bases, and 20 bases separated the two germline ends. Germline lookup yields CDR1 SNHLY and CDR2 FYNNEI. The specimen was PBMCs. The chain couples TRBV2 to TRBJ1-1; D ambiguous. The sequence was collected from a female donor in good health and CMV-seronegative. CDR3 region: CASSKSLLSPVAFF. In DNA form, the CDR3 reads TGTGCCAGCAGTAAATCACTGTTATCACCCGTAGCTTTCTTT.